A selection of T cell receptor beta chains follows, all from one sample in a study of blood T cell repertoires in COVID-19. TCRdb's table, derived via immunoSEQ multiplex PCR, lists solely in-frame clones and lacks some. The sample holds approximately 220,000 clones, around 80% seen once. The sequencing input was peripheral blood. The receptors were gathered from a man between 40 and 49 years old with acute or convalescent COVID-19. CDR3s include the opening cysteine and the closing phenylalanine or tryptophan. A D gene is named only where the DNA matches it firmly. The size field is filled for only some rows; it gives once, few, many or a size class.

v_gene	j_gene	d_gene	abundance	CDR3aa	CDR3nt
TRBV6-1	TRBJ1-5	NA	NA	CASSEQGNQPQHF	TGTGCCAGCAGTGAACAGGGAAATCAGCCCCAGCATTTT
TRBV10-3	TRBJ1-1	TRBD1	NA	CATRDHGTGVTEAFF	TGTGCCACTCGGGATCACGGGACAGGGGTCACTGAAGCTTTCTTT
TRBV24-1	TRBJ2-1	TRBD2	NA	CATSASGNNEQFF	TGTGCCACCAGTGCGAGCGGGAACAATGAGCAGTTCTTC
TRBV11-2	TRBJ2-5	TRBD1	NA	CASSRDRGYQETQYF	TGTGCCAGCAGCCGGGACAGGGGGTACCAAGAGACCCAGTACTTC
TRBV4-3	TRBJ2-2	NA	NA	CASSQDRVGTGELFF	TGCGCCAGCAGCCAAGACAGGGTGGGCACCGGGGAGCTGTTTTTT
TRBV7-2	TRBJ1-6	TRBD1	NA	CASSLRPDRANSPLHF	TGTGCCAGCAGCTTACGCCCGGACAGGGCAAATTCACCCCTCCACTTT
TRBV7-2	TRBJ1-2	TRBD1	NA	CASSLEGAHGYTF	TGTGCCAGCAGCTTAGAGGGGGCTCATGGCTACACCTTC
TRBV9	TRBJ2-3	NA	NA	CASSVRSGNTDTQYF	TGTGCCAGCAGCGTAAGAAGCGGAAATACAGATACGCAGTATTTT
TRBV24-1	TRBJ2-1	NA	NA	CATSGGSSYNEQFF	TGTGCCACCAGTGGAGGGTCCTCCTACAATGAGCAGTTCTTC
TRBV19	TRBJ2-4	NA	NA	CASSIDLRTDRAKNIQYF	TGTGCCAGTAGTATAGATCTACGGACAGACCGTGCCAAAAACATTCAGTACTTC
TRBV9	TRBJ2-1	NA	NA	CASSVLDSHYNEQFF	TGTGCCAGCAGCGTATTGGATAGCCACTACAATGAGCAGTTCTTC
TRBV15	TRBJ2-1	NA	NA	CATSKTLPEQFF	TGTGCCACCAGTAAGACTCTACCTGAGCAGTTCTTC
TRBV6-1	TRBJ1-1	NA	NA	CASSEARQNTEAFF	TGTGCCAGCAGTGAAGCGCGACAGAACACTGAAGCTTTCTTT
TRBV18	TRBJ1-4	NA	once	CASSPRMMTATNEKLFF	TGTGCCAGCTCACCACGAATGATGACAGCAACTAATGAAAAACTGTTTTTT
TRBV18	TRBJ1-2	NA	once	CASSPRTEDGYTF	TGTGCCAGCTCACCAAGGACAGAGGATGGCTACACCTTC
TRBV6-6	TRBJ2-7	NA	NA	CASSYSTVSDEQYF	TGTGCCAGCAGTTACTCGACTGTTAGCGACGAGCAGTACTTC
TRBV18	TRBJ1-6	NA	NA	CASSPRSYNSPLHF	TGTGCCAGCTCACCCCGCTCCTATAATTCACCCCTCCACTTT
TRBV30	TRBJ1-3	NA	NA	CAWAPTGLGNTIYF	TGTGCCTGGGCGCCCACAGGCTTGGGAAACACCATATATTTT
TRBV2	TRBJ1-2	NA	few	CASSEGRGIGYTF	TGTGCCAGCAGTGAGGGTAGGGGGATCGGCTACACCTTC